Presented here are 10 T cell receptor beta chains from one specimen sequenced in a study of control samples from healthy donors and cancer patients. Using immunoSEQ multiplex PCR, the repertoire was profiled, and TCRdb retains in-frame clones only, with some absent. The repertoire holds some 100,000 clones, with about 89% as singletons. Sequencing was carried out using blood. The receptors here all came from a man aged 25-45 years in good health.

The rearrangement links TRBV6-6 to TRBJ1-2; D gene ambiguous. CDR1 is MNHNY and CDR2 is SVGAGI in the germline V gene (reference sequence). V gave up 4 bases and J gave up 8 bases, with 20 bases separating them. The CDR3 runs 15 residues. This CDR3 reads CASSSPTTLTGGYTF. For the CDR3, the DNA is TGTGCCAGCAGTTCCCCGACGACACTAACGGGCGGCTACACCTTC.

The CDR3 region has the DNA TGTGCCAGCAGCATCGACACGCGGGGCGGGGAGCTGTTTTTT. Translated, it gives CASSIDTRGGELFF. The chain is built from TRBV7-3 and TRBJ2-2; possibly TRBD2 for D (6 bases). The V end was cut by 5 bases, the J end by 7 bases, with 14 bases between. Germline V CDR1 and CDR2: SGHTA, FQGTGA. The CDR3 covers 14 residues.

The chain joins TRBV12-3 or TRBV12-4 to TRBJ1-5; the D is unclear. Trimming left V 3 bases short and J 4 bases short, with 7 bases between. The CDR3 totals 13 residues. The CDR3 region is CASSLAANQPQHF. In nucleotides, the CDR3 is TGTGCCAGCAGTTTGGCAGCGAATCAGCCCCAGCATTTT.

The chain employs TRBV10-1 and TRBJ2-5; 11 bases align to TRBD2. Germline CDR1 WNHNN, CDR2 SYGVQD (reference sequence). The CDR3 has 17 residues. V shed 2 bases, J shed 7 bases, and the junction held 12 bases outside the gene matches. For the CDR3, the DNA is TGCGCCAGCAGTGAGGAAACTAGCGGGGGCCCCCTGGGGACCCAGTACTTC. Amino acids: CASSEETSGGPLGTQYF.

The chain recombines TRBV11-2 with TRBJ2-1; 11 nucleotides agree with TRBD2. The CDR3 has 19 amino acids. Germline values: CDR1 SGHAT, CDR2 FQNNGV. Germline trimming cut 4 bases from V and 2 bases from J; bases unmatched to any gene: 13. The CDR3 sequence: CASSSLGPRTSGPYNEQFF. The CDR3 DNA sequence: TGTGCCAGCAGCTCCCTCGGGCCAAGGACTAGCGGGCCCTACAATGAGCAGTTCTTC. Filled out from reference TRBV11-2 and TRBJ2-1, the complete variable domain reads EAGVAQSPRYKIIEKRQSVAFWCNPISGHATLYWYQQILGQGPKLLIQFQNNGVVDDSQLPKDRFSAERLKGVDSTLKIQPAKLEDSAVYLCASSSLGPRTSGPYNEQFFGPGTRLTVL.

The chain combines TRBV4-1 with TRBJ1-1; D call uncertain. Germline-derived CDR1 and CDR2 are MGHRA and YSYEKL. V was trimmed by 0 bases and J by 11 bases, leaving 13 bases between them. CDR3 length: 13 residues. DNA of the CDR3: TGCGCCAGCAGCCAAGATATAGGTTGGGTGGCTTTCTTT. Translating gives CASSQDIGWVAFF.

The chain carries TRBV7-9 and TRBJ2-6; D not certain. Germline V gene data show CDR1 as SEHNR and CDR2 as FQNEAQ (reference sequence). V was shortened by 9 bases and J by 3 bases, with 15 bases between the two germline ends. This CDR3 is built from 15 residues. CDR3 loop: CASRASLGGANVLTF. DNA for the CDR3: TGTGCCAGTAGAGCATCCCTAGGTGGGGCCAACGTCCTGACTTTC.

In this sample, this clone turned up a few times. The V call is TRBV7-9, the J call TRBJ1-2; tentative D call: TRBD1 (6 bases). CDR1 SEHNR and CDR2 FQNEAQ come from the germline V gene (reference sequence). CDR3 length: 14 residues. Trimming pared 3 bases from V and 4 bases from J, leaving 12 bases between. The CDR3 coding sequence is TGTGCCAGCAGCTTGGACCCAGGGGTCTATGGCTACACCTTC. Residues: CASSLDPGVYGYTF.

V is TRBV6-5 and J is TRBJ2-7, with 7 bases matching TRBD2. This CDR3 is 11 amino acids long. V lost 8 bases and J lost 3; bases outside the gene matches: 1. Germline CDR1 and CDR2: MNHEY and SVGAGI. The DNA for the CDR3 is TGTGCCAGCGGCGGGGGCTACGAGCAGTACTTC. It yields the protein CASGGGYEQYF.

Written as DNA, the CDR3 is TGTGCCATCAGTGAGTCGTCCAGGGGGACTGAAGCTTTCTTT. It is translated as CAISESSRGTEAFF. V is TRBV10-3 and J is TRBJ1-1; TRBD1 matches at 7 bases. The CDR3 runs to 14 residues. Germline values: CDR1 ENHRY, CDR2 SYGVKD. V shed 0 bases and J 5 bases; nucleotides not matched to a gene: 3.